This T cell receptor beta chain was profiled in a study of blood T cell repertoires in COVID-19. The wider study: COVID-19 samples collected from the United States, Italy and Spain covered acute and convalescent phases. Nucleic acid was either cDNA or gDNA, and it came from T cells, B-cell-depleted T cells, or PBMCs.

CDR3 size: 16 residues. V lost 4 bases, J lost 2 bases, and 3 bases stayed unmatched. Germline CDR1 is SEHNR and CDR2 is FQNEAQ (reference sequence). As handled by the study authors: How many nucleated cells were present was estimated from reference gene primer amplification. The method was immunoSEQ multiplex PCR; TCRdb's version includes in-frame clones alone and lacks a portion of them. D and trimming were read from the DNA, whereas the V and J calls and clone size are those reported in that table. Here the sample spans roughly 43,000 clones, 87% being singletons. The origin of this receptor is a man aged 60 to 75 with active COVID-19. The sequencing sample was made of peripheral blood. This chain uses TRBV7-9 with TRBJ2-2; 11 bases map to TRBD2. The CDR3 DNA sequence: TGTGCCAGCAGCTCCGGGACTAGCGGAAACACCGGGGAGCTGTTTTTT. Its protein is CASSSGTSGNTGELFF.